This section outlines one T cell receptor beta chain sequence together with its context. Its cognate antigen is unknown. This specimen belongs to a study of cytotoxic CD8 clonotypes in ibrutinib-treated CLL. Overall study context: Timing of response sample collection was a median roughly twelve months after treatment start, with a range of 6 to 36. The study's findings and limits: Contraction or stability on treatment was seen for public clonotypes, which were uncommon. Patients showed higher baseline clonality than age-matched healthy donors, and it tracked circulating CD8+ T-cell counts.

Per the germline V gene, CDR1 is SGHRS and CDR2 is YFSETQ. V was trimmed by 0 bases and J by 1 base, leaving 11 bases between them. The CDR3 contains 15 residues. The data were produced by immunoSEQ multiplex PCR, yet TCRdb's version contains in-frame clones alone and is incomplete. The sample yields more than 200,000 clones, under 80% seen once. This specimen was PBMCs, taken after 24 months of ibrutinib treatment. The sequence derives from a human donor with chronic lymphocytic leukemia. The V gene is TRBV5-1, the J gene TRBJ2-7; D ambiguous. In DNA, the CDR3 is TGCGCCAGCAGCTTGGCTTGGCAGGTTTCCTACGAGCAGTACTTC. It encodes CASSLAWQVSYEQYF.